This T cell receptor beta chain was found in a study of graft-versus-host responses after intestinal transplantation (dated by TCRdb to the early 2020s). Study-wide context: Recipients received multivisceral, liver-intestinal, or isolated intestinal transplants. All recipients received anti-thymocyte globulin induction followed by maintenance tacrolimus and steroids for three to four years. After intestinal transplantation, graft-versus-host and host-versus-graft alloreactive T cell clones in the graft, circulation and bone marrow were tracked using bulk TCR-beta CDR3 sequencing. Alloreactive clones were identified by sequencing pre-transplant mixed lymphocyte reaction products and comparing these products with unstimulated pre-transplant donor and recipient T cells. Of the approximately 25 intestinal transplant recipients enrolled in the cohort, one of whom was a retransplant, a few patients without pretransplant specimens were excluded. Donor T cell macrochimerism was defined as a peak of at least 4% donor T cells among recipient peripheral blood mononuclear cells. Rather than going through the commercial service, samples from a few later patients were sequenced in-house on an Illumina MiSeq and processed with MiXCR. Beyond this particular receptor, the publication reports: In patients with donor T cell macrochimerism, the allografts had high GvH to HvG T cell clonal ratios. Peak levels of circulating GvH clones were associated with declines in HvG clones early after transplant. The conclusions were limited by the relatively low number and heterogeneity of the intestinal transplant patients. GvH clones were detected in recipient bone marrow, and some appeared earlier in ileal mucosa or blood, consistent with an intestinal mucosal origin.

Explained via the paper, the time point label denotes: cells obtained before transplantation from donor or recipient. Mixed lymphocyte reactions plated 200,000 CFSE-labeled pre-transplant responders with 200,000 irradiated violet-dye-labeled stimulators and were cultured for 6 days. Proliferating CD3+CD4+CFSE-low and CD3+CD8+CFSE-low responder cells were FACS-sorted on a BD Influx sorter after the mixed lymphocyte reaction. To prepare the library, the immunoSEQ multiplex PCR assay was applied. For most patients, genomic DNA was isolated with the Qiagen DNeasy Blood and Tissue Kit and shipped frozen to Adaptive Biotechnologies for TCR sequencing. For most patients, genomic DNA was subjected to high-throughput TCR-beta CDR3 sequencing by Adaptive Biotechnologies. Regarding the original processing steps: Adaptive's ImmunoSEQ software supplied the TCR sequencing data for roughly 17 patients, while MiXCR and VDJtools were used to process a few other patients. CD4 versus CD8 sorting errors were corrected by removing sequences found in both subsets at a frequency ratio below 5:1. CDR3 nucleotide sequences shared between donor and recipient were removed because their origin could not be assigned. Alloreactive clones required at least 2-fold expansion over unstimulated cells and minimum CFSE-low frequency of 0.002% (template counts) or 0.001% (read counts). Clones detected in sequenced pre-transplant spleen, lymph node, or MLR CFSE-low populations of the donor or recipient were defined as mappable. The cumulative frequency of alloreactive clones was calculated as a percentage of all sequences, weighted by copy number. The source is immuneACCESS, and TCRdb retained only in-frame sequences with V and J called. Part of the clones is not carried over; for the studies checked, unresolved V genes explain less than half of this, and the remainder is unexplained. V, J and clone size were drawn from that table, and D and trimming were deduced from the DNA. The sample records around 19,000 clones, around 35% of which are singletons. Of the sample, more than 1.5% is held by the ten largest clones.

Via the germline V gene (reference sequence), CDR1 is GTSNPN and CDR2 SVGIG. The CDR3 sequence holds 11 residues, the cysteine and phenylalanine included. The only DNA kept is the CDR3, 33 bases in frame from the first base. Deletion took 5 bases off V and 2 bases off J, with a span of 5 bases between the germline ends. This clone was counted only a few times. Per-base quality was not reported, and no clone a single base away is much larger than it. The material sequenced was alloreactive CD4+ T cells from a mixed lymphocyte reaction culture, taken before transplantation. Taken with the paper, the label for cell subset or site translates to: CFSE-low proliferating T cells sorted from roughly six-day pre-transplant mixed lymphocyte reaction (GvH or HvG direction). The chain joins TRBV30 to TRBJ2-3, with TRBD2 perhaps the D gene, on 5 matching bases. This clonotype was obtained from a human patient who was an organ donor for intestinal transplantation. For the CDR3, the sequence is CAWDYTDTQYF. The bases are TGTGCCTGGGACTACACAGATACGCAGTATTTT.